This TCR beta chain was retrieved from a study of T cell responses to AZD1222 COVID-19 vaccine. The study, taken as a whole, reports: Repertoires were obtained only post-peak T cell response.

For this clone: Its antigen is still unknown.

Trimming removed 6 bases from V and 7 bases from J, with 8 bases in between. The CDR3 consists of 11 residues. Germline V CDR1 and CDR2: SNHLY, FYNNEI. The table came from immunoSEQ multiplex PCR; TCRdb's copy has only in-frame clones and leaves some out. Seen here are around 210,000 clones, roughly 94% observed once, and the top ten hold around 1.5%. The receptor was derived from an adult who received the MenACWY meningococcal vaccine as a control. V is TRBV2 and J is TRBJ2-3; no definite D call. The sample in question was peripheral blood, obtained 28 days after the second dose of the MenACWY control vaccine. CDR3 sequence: CASSGPNTQYF. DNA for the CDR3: TGTGCCAGCAGCGGCCCGAATACGCAGTATTTT.